These 4 T cell receptor beta chains were sequenced from one sample in a study of identical twins. MiXCR, applied by TCRdb to the 5' RACE reads, yields one record per CDR3 protein. The sample contains approximately 600,000 distinct CDR3 sequences, roughly 7.1% of which appear only once. The sample was also reused in another study, on yellow fever vaccine responses in identical twins.

Sequenced input: PBMCs. These receptors all come from a woman aged 18 to 35 in good health.

A few counts support this clonotype. The chain has TRBV10-2 and TRBJ2-1; 14 bases fit TRBD2. Per the germline V gene, CDR1 is WSHSY and CDR2 is SAAADI. This CDR3 contains 14 residues. Germline trimming cut 5 bases from V and 8 bases from J; bases unmatched to any gene: 2. As DNA, the CDR3 is TGCGCCAGCAGTAGACTAGCGGGAGGGCATGAGCAGTTCTTC. Protein: CASSRLAGGHEQFF.

Ten or more counts support this clonotype. V and J are TRBV4-1 and TRBJ2-5; D call uncertain. From germline, CDR1 is MGHRA and CDR2 YSYEKL. Trimming stripped 0 bases from V and 0 bases from J, with 11 bases between. The CDR3 extends over 16 amino acids. CDR3 sequence: CASSQDRLGNQETQYF. CDR3 in DNA: TGCGCCAGCAGCCAAGATCGGTTAGGGAACCAAGAGACCCAGTACTTC.

This clonotype has just a few counts. The V and J genes are TRBV5-5 and TRBJ2-7, with 7 bases that match TRBD1. V lost 4 bases to trimming and J lost 3 bases; unmatched junction nucleotides: 10. CDR1 is SGHKS, CDR2 YYEKEE, per germline (reference sequence). The CDR3 runs to 15 residues. CDR3 nucleotides: TGTGCCAGCAGCAACCGGGACAGAATTTACTACGAGCAGTACTTC. Amino acid sequence: CASSNRDRIYYEQYF. The whole variable domain, filled in from reference TRBV5-5 and TRBJ2-7, reads DAGVTQSPTHLIKTRGQQVTLRCSPISGHKSVSWYQQVLGQGPQFIFQYYEKEERGRGNFPDRFSARQFPNYSSELNVNALLLGDSALYLCASSNRDRIYYEQYFGPGTRLTVT.

The table lists this clonotype with a few counts. The chain is built from TRBV6-5 and TRBJ2-5, with TRBD2 identical over 7 bases. Germline V CDR1 and CDR2: MNHEY, SVGAGI. CDR3 size: 11 residues. V lost 2 bases and J lost 9; bases outside the gene matches: 0. The CDR3 loop is CASSYRGAQYF. CDR3 DNA: TGTGCCAGCAGTTACCGGGGGGCCCAGTACTTC.